This T cell receptor beta chain was observed in a study of T cell changes during pregnancy in multiple sclerosis. Sequenced by immunoSEQ multiplex PCR; TCRdb stores in-frame clones only, minus some. The data contain around 83,000 clones, over 80% of them singletons. Per germline, CDR1 KGHSH and CDR2 LQKENI. V gave up 3 bases and J gave up 6 bases, with 18 bases separating them. CDR3 size: 15 residues. The TCR was taken from a female donor with multiple sclerosis, enrolled in a pregnancy study. This specimen consisted of CD4+ T cells from peripheral blood mononuclear cells, obtained in the second trimester of pregnancy. This chain connects TRBV18 to TRBJ2-7; D not certain. The CDR3 region has the DNA TGTGCCAGCTCACCCCGGAGTAGGAGTACGGGCGAGCAGTACTTC. It is translated as CASSPRSRSTGEQYF.